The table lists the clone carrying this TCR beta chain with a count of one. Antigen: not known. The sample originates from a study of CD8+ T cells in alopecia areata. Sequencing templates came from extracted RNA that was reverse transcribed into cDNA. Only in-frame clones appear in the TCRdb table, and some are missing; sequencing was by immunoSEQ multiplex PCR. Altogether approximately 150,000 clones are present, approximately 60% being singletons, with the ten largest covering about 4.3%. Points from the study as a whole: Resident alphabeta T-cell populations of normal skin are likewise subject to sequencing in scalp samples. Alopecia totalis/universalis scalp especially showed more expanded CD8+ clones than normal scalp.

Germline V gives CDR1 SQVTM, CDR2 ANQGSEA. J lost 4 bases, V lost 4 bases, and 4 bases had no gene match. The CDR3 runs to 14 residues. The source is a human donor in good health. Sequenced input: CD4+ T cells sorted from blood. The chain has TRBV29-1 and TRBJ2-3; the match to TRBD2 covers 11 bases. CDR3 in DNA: TGCAGCGTTGCGACTAGCGGGAACGCAGATACGCAGTATTTT. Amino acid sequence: CSVATSGNADTQYF.